This passage covers 5 T cell receptor beta chains from one sample sequenced in a study of tumor-infiltrating lymphocytes in primary liver carcinoma. A primer matching the constant region was used to make TCR beta cDNA from approximately 0.55 ug of total RNA. Nested multiplex PCR, run for three rounds with slightly modified ARM-PCR, yielded TCR beta libraries. Researchers ran the first two PCR rounds for roughly 11 cycles each with TRBV1-TRBV30 forward primers and a C-beta reverse primer. TCRdb itself ran the multiplex PCR reads through MiXCR, one entry per CDR3 protein. The sample includes tens of thousands of distinct CDR3 sequences, 71% of them seen just once. Both RNA and DNA were isolated together from about 21-30 mg of bulk tissue that had not been sorted. Material for sequencing was liver tumor tissue from sampling region 3. The subset is: tumor region T3, left-lateral pole. Receptor source: a woman in her 30s with primary liver carcinoma and hepatitis B virus infection.

In the case of this clonotype: This is likely a read error, given that the CDR3 carries no conserved phenylalanine or tryptophan at its end. Because the CDR3's place on the DNA is in doubt, the DNA is left out and the CDR3 is given as listed by TCRdb. The chain carries TRBV29-1 and TRBJ2-3; no DNA check was done on the table's D call, TRBD1. Germline V gene sequence: CDR1 SQVTM, CDR2 ANQGSEA. The CDR3 length equals 11 residues, ends included. The CDR3 is CSVGDRERVYL.

This clonotype appeared a few times. At one of its ends the junction is not consistent with the germline gene, which may arise from a read error. The rearrangement joins TRBV11-1 to TRBJ2-7, with D possibly TRBD1 on 5 matching bases. The CDR3 has 12 amino acids. Germline loops: CDR1 SGHAT, CDR2 FQDESV (reference sequence). The CDR3: CANSSDSYEQYF. The CDR3 DNA sequence: TGTGCCAACAGCTCCGACAGCTACGAGCAATACTTC.

This clonotype was detected many times. The genes are TRBV11-2 and TRBJ2-3; D might be TRBD1 (5 bases). Germline CDR1 and CDR2: SGHAT and FQNNGV. The CDR3 consists of 17 residues. Trimming shortened V by 5 bases and J by 6 bases, and 24 bases separated the two germline ends. The CDR3 bases are TGTGCCAGCAGCCCGGCCCCCTGGGGCAAAGGAACGGATACGCAGTATTTT. This gives the protein CASSPAPWGKGTDTQYF.

About this clonotype itself: Without the conserved terminal phenylalanine or tryptophan, this CDR3 likely stems from a read error. The rearrangement uses TRBV4-3 and TRBJ2-7; 8 nucleotides match TRBD1. CDR1 is LGHNA and CDR2 is YSLEER in the germline V gene. The V segment lost 2 bases and the J segment 7 bases; nucleotides outside the gene matches: 10. The length of the CDR3 is 15 residues. The CDR3 here is CASSQCRWTGREQYL. The DNA of the CDR3 is TGCGCCAGCAGCCAATGTCGATGGACAGGGCGGGAGCAGTACCTC.

The table lists this clonotype with a few counts. This chain uses TRBV12-3 or TRBV12-4 with TRBJ1-5, with D unclear. Trimming took off 1 base at V and 4 bases at J, with 11 bases between the two ends. The CDR3 is 15 residues long. This CDR3 reads CASSLGRTENQPQHF. For the CDR3, the DNA is TGTGCCAGCAGTTTAGGTCGGACGGAAAATCAGCCCCAGCATTTT.